One TCR beta chain is described in this entry. TCRdb's table, derived via immunoSEQ multiplex PCR, lists solely in-frame clones and lacks some. The repertoire holds approximately 300,000 clones, with 70% to 90% as singletons. This sample is drawn from a study of blood T cell repertoires in COVID-19. Across the study: T cells, B-cell-depleted T cells, or PBMCs provided the cDNA or gDNA that served as material.

In assigning cohorts, the study relied on participant-reported clinical history. Trimming removed 6 bases from V and 4 bases from J; junction bases left unmatched: 11. There are 15 residues in the CDR3. Germline CDR1 is LNHDA and CDR2 is SQIVND (reference sequence). Sequencing was carried out using PBMCs or T cells enriched from blood (not recorded which). The clonotype was recovered from a woman under 40 who had recovered from COVID-19. The V gene is TRBV19, the J gene TRBJ1-2; TRBD1 aligns across 7 bases. The CDR3 DNA sequence: TGTGCCAGTAGCTCACCCCGGACAGGCGTCTATGGCTACACCTTC. Protein sequence: CASSSPRTGVYGYTF.